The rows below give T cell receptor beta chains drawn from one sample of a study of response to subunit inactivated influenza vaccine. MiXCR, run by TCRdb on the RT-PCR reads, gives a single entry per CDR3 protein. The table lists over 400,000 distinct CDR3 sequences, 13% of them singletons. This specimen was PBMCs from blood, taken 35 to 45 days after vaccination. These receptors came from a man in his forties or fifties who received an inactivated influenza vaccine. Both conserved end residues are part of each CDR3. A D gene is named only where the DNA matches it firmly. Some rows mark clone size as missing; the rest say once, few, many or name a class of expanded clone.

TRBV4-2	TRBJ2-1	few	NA	CASSQVKLDNEQFF	TGTGCCAGCAGCCAAGTAAAGCTCGACAATGAGCAGTTCTTC
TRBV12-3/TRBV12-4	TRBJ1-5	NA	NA	CTSTTNRFQPQHF	TGTACCAGCACTACCAACCGTTTTCAGCCCCAGCATTTT
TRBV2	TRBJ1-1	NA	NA	CASSEPPGLSTEAFF	TGTGCCAGCAGTGAACCCCCGGGTCTAAGCACTGAAGCTTTCTTT
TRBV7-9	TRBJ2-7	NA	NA	CASSPSVSTSSYEQYF	TGTGCCAGCAGCCCCTCCGTATCAACGAGCTCCTACGAGCAGTACTTC
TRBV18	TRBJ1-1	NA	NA	CASSPPTGITEAFF	TGTGCCAGCTCACCACCCACAGGGATCACTGAAGCTTTCTTT
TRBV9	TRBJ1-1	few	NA	CASSVAGQETEAFF	TGTGCCAGCAGCGTAGCGGGTCAGGAAACTGAAGCTTTCTTT
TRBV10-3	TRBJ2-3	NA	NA	CAIRTGTGADTQYF	TGTGCCATCAGGACAGGGACGGGGGCAGATACGCAGTATTTT
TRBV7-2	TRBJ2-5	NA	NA	CASSFRQGGGETQYF	TGTGCCAGCAGCTTCCGGCAGGGGGGAGGAGAGACCCAGTACTTC
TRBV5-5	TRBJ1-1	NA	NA	CASSRGGVGMNTEAFF	TGTGCCAGCAGCCGAGGGGGGGTTGGAATGAACACTGAAGCTTTCTTT
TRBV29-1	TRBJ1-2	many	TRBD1	CSVGQGDYGYTF	TGCAGCGTTGGTCAGGGGGACTATGGCTACACCTTC
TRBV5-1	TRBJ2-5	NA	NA	CASSLMGTGTQETQYF	TGCGCCAGCAGCTTGATGGGGACTGGGACGCAAGAGACCCAGTACTTC
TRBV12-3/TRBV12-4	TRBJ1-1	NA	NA	CASSLGNGAFF	TGTGCCAGCAGTTTGGGCAATGGGGCTTTCTTT
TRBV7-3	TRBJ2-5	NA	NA	CASSPRAGSETQYF	TGTGCCAGCAGCCCCAGGGCAGGGTCGGAGACCCAGTACTTC
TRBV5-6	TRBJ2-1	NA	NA	CASSFGYERGFF	TGTGCCAGCAGCTTTGGGTATGAGCGAGGGTTCTTC
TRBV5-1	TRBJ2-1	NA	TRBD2	CASSSTGLAGGVEQFF	TGCGCCAGCAGCTCCACCGGACTAGCGGGGGGGGTTGAGCAGTTCTTC
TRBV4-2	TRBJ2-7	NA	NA	CASSQGHTYEQYF	TGTGCCAGCAGCCAAGGTCATACCTACGAGCAGTACTTC
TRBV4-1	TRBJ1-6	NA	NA	CASSQDPGAGSPLHF	TGCGCCAGCAGCCAAGATCCGGGGGCTGGTTCACCCCTCCACTTT
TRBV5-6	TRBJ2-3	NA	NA	CASSLVASVADTQYF	TGTGCCAGCAGCTTGGTGGCTAGCGTGGCAGATACGCAGTATTTT
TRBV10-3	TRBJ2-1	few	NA	CAISESGSSYNEQFF	TGTGCCATCAGTGAGTCCGGGAGCTCCTACAATGAGCAGTTCTTC
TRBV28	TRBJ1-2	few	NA	CASSQGYDYGYTF	TGTGCCAGCAGTCAGGGGTATGACTATGGCTACACCTTC
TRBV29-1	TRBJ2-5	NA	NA	CSVEWGAETQYF	TGCAGCGTTGAATGGGGGGCTGAGACCCAGTACTTC
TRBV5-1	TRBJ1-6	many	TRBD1	CASSRDRVENNSPLHF	TGCGCCAGCAGCCGGGACAGGGTCGAAAATAATTCACCCCTCCACTTT
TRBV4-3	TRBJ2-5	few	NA	CASSQDLDDQETQYF	TGCGCCAGCAGCCAAGATTTGGACGACCAAGAGACCCAGTACTTC
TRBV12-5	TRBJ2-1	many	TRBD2	CASAPPGRAGNEQFF	TGTGCTAGTGCCCCTCCCGGGAGGGCTGGCAATGAGCAGTTCTTC
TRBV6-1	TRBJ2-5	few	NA	CASNQGWKTQYF	TGTGCCAGCAACCAAGGGTGGAAGACCCAGTACTTC
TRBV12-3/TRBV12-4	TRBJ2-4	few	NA	CASSLTSTLVKNIQYF	TGTGCCAGCAGTTTAACCTCAACCTTAGTCAAAAACATTCAGTACTTC
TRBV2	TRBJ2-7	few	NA	CASSGTRNEQYF	TGTGCCAGCAGTGGGACAAGGAACGAGCAGTACTTC
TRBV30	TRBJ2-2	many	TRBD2	CAWSPSLTSETGELFF	TGTGCCTGGAGTCCTTCCCTGACTAGCGAGACCGGGGAGCTGTTTTTT
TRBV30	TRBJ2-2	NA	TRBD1	CAWSTERTGVFAGELFF	TGTGCCTGGTCGACCGAGCGGACAGGGGTGTTCGCCGGGGAGCTGTTTTTT
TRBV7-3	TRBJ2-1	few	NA	CASSQSRGSGEQFF	TGTGCCAGCAGCCAGTCGCGGGGTTCGGGTGAGCAGTTCTTC
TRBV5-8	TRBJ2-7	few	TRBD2	CASSTRLAGRYEQYF	TGTGCCAGCAGCACCCGACTAGCGGGGAGGTACGAGCAGTACTTC
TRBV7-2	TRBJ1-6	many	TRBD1	CASSSGQDNSPLHF	TGTGCCAGCAGCTCGGGACAGGATAATTCACCCCTCCACTTT
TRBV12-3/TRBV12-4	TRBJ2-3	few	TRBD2	CASSPWTSGNTDTQYF	TGTGCCAGCAGTCCGTGGACTAGCGGGAATACAGATACGCAGTATTTT
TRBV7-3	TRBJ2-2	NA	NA	CASSNGGRTGELFF	TGTGCCAGCAGTAACGGGGGAAGAACCGGGGAGCTGTTTTTT
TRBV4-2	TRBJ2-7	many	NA	CASSQERRLERYF	TGTGCCAGCAGCCAAGAGAGGCGGCTGGAACGATACTTC
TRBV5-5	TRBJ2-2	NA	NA	CASSLHQGITGELFF	TGTGCCAGCAGCTTGCACCAGGGGATCACCGGGGAGCTGTTTTTT
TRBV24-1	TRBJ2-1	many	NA	CATSDFPGGGYNEQFF	TGTGCCACCAGTGATTTTCCCGGGGGCGGTTACAATGAGCAGTTCTTC
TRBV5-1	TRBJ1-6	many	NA	CASSLDGGREYSPLHF	TGCGCCAGCAGCTTGGACGGCGGCAGAGAGTATTCACCCCTCCACTTT